One T cell receptor (beta chain) is described in this entry. What it binds is unknown. Sequencing used immunoSEQ multiplex PCR; TCRdb keeps in-frame clones, though not all of them. Seen here are about 980,000 clones, 76% observed once, and the top ten hold approximately 1.5%. This sample is drawn from a study of shared clonotypes between healthy human individuals. Study information: Donor composition was a couple of women and three men, aged 18 to 49.

Findings and limits, study-wide: When naive CD4 clonotypes were compared across a handful of donors, approximately 5% were shared. Shared clonotypes across all four donors exceeded non-shared ones in generation probability.

Losses at the gene ends were 1 base for V and 5 bases for J; bases not matched to a gene: 2. This CDR3 spans 14 amino acids. Per the germline V gene, CDR1 is SNHLY and CDR2 is FYNNEI. The sample taken for sequencing was memory CD4+ T cells sorted from blood. Subset here: CD45RA-negative fraction. This TCR derives from a man aged 18 to 35 in good health. This chain links TRBV2 with TRBJ1-3; TRBD1 matches 7 bases. The CDR3 DNA reads TGTGCCAGCAGTGAAGGGGACAGCCGAAACACCATATATTTT. It is translated as CASSEGDSRNTIYF.